This TCR beta chain was profiled in a study of Ad26.COV2.S vaccination and SARS-CoV-2 variants. About the study: Donor was assigned to the Ad26.COV2.S arm of trial COV1001. Overall study results and limits: Substantial post-vaccination breadth of spike-specific CD8+ and CD4+ T cell responses was reported.

Worth noting for this clone: Its target is not known.

Treatment in this sample: around 19 received Ad26.COV2.S at low or high dose, single or two shots; 5 received placebo; per-sample allocation not given. Samples were taken on day 63 after the first vaccine or placebo injection. The CDR3 is 13 residues long. The germline V and J ends were trimmed by 11 bases and 4 bases, with 16 bases remaining between them. Germline values: CDR1 ENHRY, CDR2 SYGVKD. The table came from immunoSEQ multiplex PCR; TCRdb's copy has only in-frame clones and leaves some out. Of approximately 300,000 clones in the sample, about 86% were seen once. Source: peripheral blood, taken in a trial of Ad26.COV2.S vaccine versus placebo. V is TRBV10-3 and J is TRBJ2-3, with D unresolved. This receptor was obtained from a person aged 18-65 years who received the Ad26.COV2.S COVID-19 vaccine or a placebo. The chain's CDR3 is CASGPRDPDTQYF. DNA for the CDR3: TGTGCCTCCGGTCCGAGAGACCCAGATACGCAGTATTTT.